These 4 T cell receptor beta chains originate from one sample sequenced in a study of T cell repertoires in ileal Crohn's disease. Profiling relied on immunoSEQ multiplex PCR, and the TCRdb table lists in-frame clones only, not all of them. The table lists approximately 13,000 clones, roughly 70% of them singletons. The sequenced sample was ileal tissue. Source of these receptors: an adult with Crohn's disease.

V is TRBV6-4 and J is TRBJ2-3; D ambiguous. The CDR3 sequence is 13 residues long. The germline V gene has CDR1 MRHNA and CDR2 SNTAGT. V gave up 0 bases and J gave up 5 bases, with 6 bases separating them. The CDR3 region is CASSDSGEDTQYF. DNA of the CDR3: TGTGCCAGCAGTGACTCTGGAGAAGATACGCAGTATTTT.

The gene calls are TRBV6-1 and TRBJ1-1; D remains ambiguous. From germline, CDR1 is MNHNS and CDR2 SASEGT. This CDR3 is 13 amino acids long. V was cut by 6 bases and J by 0 bases, with 8 bases left in between. The CDR3 DNA reads as TGTGCCAGCAGAGGGTACTTGAACACTGAAGCTTTCTTT. Its translation is CASRGYLNTEAFF.

The V gene is TRBV5-1, the J gene TRBJ2-7; D may be TRBD1 or TRBD2 (5 bases each). Germline CDR1 reads SGHRS; CDR2 reads YFSETQ. The CDR3 loop spans 18 amino acids. Trimming took off 2 bases at V and 2 bases at J, with 23 bases between the two ends. In DNA form, the CDR3 reads TGCGCCAGCAGCTTAGAGGGACGCAATTATGGGTTGCCCTACGAGCAGTACTTC. Encoded protein: CASSLEGRNYGLPYEQYF.

J is TRBJ2-7 and V is TRBV5-1; tentative D call: TRBD1 (6 bases). Germline V lookup: CDR1 SGHRS, CDR2 YFSETQ. This CDR3 has 13 residues. With 1 base removed from V and 6 bases from J, the gap between germline ends came to 11 bases. The CDR3 loop is CASSLRQVAEQYF. CDR3 nucleotide sequence: TGCGCCAGCAGCTTGAGACAGGTGGCCGAGCAGTACTTC.